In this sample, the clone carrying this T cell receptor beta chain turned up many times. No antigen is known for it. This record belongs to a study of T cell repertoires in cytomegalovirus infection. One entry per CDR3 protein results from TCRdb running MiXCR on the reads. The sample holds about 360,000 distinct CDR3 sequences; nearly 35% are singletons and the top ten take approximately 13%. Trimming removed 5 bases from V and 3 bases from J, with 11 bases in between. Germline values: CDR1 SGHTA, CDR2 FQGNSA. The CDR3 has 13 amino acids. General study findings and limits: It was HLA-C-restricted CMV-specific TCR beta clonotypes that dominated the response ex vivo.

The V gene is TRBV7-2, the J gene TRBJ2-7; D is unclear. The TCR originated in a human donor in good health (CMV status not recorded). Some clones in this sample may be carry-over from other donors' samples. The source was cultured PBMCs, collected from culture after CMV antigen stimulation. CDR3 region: CASSPRSRYEQYF. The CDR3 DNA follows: TGTGCCAGCAGCCCCCGAAGTCGCTACGAGCAGTACTTC. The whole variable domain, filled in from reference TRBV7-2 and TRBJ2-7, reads GAGVSQSPSNKVTEKGKDVELRCDPISGHTALYWYRQSLGQGLEFLIYFQGNSAPDKSGLPSDRFSAERTGGSVSTLTIQRTQQEDSAVYLCASSPRSRYEQYFGPGTRLTVT.